The clone carrying this T cell receptor (beta chain) was observed a few times. The PCR had 60 Vbeta and 13 Jbeta primers. TCRdb's table, derived via immunoSEQ multiplex PCR, lists solely in-frame clones and lacks some. The repertoire holds some 190,000 clones, with roughly 81% as singletons. The ends lost 6 bases at V and 2 bases at J; junction bases unmatched: 8. The germline CDR1 and CDR2 sequences are MNHEY and SVGAGI. The CDR3 is made up of 15 amino acids. The entry originates in a study of cytomegalovirus exposure and HLA in healthy donors. Input material: PBMCs. This chain uses TRBV6-5 with TRBJ2-5; TRBD2 aligns across 8 bases. This TCR came from a woman aged 25 to 45 in good health and CMV-seropositive. CDR3: CASSTASGLQETQYF. For the CDR3, the DNA is TGTGCCAGCAGCACCGCTAGCGGGCTTCAAGAGACCCAGTACTTC.